This T cell receptor (beta chain) was observed in a study of shared clonotypes between healthy human individuals. Findings of the study overall: Memory subsets generally showed lower estimated richness than naive subsets. Depth was large, yet rarefaction showed that sorted-subset sequencing was incomplete.

Germline values: CDR1 SGHTA, CDR2 FQGNSA. This CDR3 is built from 14 residues. Trimming at V came to 7 bases and at J to 6 bases, leaving 9 bases not matched to a gene. Both subsets, CD45RA+ naive and CD45RA-negative memory, were split from the CD4+ cells. At a deep level, the assay was run. Sequencing used immunoSEQ multiplex PCR; TCRdb keeps in-frame clones, though not all of them. The repertoire holds approximately 1.4 million clones, with nearly 99% as singletons. Notes on this clone: What it binds is unknown.

Sequencing was carried out using naive CD4+ T cells sorted from blood. This sample's subset: CD45RA+ positively selected. This clonotype was sampled from a man aged 25 to 45 in good health. The rearrangement links TRBV7-2 to TRBJ2-1; 7 nucleotides match TRBD2. The CDR3 DNA follows: TGTGCCAGCATTCCGAGACTAGCCTTCAATGAGCAGTTCTTC. This sequence encodes CASIPRLAFNEQFF.